The 15 T cell receptor beta chains in this list originate from one sample, sequenced in a study of vaccination and CD4 T cells after COVID-19 (dated by TCRdb to 2022 to 2024). These TCRs' antigens remain unknown. The treatment or condition tag for this specimen amounts to: approximately nine-day PBMC culture with coronavirus spike peptide pools or control peptides (ViraFEST assay). CD4+ T cells from unexposed donors were collected before the COVID-19 pandemic (2011-2018). Receptor libraries were prepared by PCR. Sequenced using an Illumina iSeq 100. At the Johns Hopkins FTIC core, DNA from the cultured CD4+ T cells underwent TCR sequencing with the Oncomine TCR Beta short-read assay. Starting from the raw public reads, TCRdb applied fastp trimming at Q25, assembled clones with MiXCR and retained in-frame beta chains. Every distinct CDR3 protein forms one entry, paired with its most common genes and DNA. In all, the sample holds 6,000 to 8,000 distinct CDR3 sequences, and approximately 41% of those were seen once. Around 25% of the sample is in the top ten clones.

The sample was CD4+ T cells from blood, cultured in vitro. These receptors came from a human donor in good health.

This clonotype was detected a few times. The chain has TRBV7-9 and TRBJ2-7, with 8 bases matching TRBD2. Germline CDR1 reads SEHNR; CDR2 reads FQNEAQ (reference sequence). This CDR3 region has 15 residues. Losses at the gene ends were 5 bases for V and 5 bases for J; bases not matched to a gene: 11. Written as DNA, the CDR3 is TGTGCCAGCAGCCCATACGGGACTAGTCTCAACGAGCAGTACTTC. It encodes CASSPYGTSLNEQYF.

V gene TRBV28 combines with J gene TRBJ1-5; no clear D. The CDR3 is made up of 16 amino acids. V gave up 2 bases and J gave up 0 bases, with 11 bases separating them. The germline V gene has CDR1 MDHEN and CDR2 SYDVKM. CDR3 protein: CASSLQQFNSNQPQHF. The CDR3 region has the DNA TGTGCCAGCAGTTTACAGCAGTTTAATAGCAATCAGCCCCAGCATTTT.

The chain employs TRBV30 and TRBJ1-2; TRBD1 agrees at 9 bases. The CDR3 is 15 residues long. Germline trimming cut 2 bases from V and 4 bases from J; bases unmatched to any gene: 8. In germline, CDR1 is GTSNPN, CDR2 SVGIG (reference sequence). The CDR3: CAWSSPGTGSYGYTF. CDR3 nucleotide sequence: TGTGCCTGGAGTTCCCCCGGGACAGGGAGCTATGGCTACACCTTC.

The chain is built from TRBV19 and TRBJ1-1, with D unresolved. The CDR3 sequence is 13 residues long. Trimming shortened V by 6 bases and J by 0 bases, and 8 bases separated the two germline ends. Germline V gives CDR1 LNHDA, CDR2 SQIVND (reference sequence). The CDR3 loop is CASSAHMNTEAFF. The CDR3 nucleotides read TGTGCCAGTAGCGCCCACATGAACACTGAAGCTTTCTTT. Based on the CDR3 plus reference TRBV19 and TRBJ1-1, the full variable domain is DGGITQSPKYLFRKEGQNVTLSCEQNLNHDAMYWYRQDPGQGLRLIYYSQIVNDFQKGDIAEGYSVSREKKESFPLTVTSAQKNPTAFYLCASSAHMNTEAFFGQGTRLTVV.

This clonotype has only a few counts. CDR3: CATRTPPLNNSPLHF. The CDR3 nucleotides read TGTGCCACCCGGACCCCACCGCTGAATAATTCACCCCTCCACTTT. The chain links TRBV28 to TRBJ1-6; D gene uncertain. The CDR3 is 15 residues long. Trimming removed 10 bases at V and 5 bases at J, with 18 bases between. Germline V CDR1 and CDR2: MDHEN, SYDVKM.

This clonotype has just a few counts. The chain employs TRBV7-9 and TRBJ1-1; possible D gene TRBD1, 6 bases. The CDR3 is 14 residues long. V was clipped by 7 bases and J by 5 bases, with 17 bases between them. The V gene's germline CDR1 is SEHNR and CDR2 FQNEAQ (reference sequence). CDR3 in amino acids: CASTSGGRGTEAFF. In nucleotides, the CDR3 is TGTGCCAGCACCTCGGGGGGGCGGGGGACTGAAGCTTTCTTT.

This clonotype was counted between two and nine times. CDR3 DNA sequence: TGTGCCAGCAGCCCCCAGGTCCGCAGGGGGGACGGAAACACCATATATTTT. This sequence encodes CASSPQVRRGDGNTIYF. This chain joins TRBV7-2 and TRBJ1-3; the match to TRBD1 covers 7 bases. Germline assignment: CDR1 SGHTA and CDR2 FQGNSA. V was pared by 5 bases and J by 4 bases, with 14 bases of the junction left unmatched. The CDR3 loop spans 17 amino acids.

V usage is TRBV29-1 and J usage is TRBJ1-2, with D tentatively TRBD1 (6 bases). This CDR3 contains 13 residues. Between the trimmed V and J ends, which lost 4 bases and 4 bases, there was a span of 13 bases. Germline V gives CDR1 SQVTM, CDR2 ANQGSEA. The CDR3 protein is CSVGTTGFYGYTF. The CDR3 DNA follows: TGCAGCGTTGGTACCACAGGGTTCTATGGCTACACCTTC.

This clonotype was counted between two and nine times. The chain is built from TRBV7-9 and TRBJ1-2; D not resolved. This CDR3 comprises 12 residues. Trimming stripped 4 bases from V and 7 bases from J, with 10 bases between. Germline lookup yields CDR1 SEHNR and CDR2 FQNEAQ (reference sequence). The CDR3 DNA reads TGTGCCAGCAGCTCCTACCCCGGTGGCTACACCTTC. It codes for CASSSYPGGYTF.

The chain has TRBV7-2 and TRBJ2-3, with TRBD2 matching 10 bases. The J segment lost 1 base and the V segment lost 6 bases, leaving 1 base of the junction unmatched. The CDR3 consists of 14 residues. Germline CDR1 and CDR2: SGHTA and FQGNSA. The CDR3 sequence is CASRGTSGTDTQYF. The CDR3 DNA reads TGTGCCAGCAGGGGGACTAGCGGCACAGATACGCAGTATTTT.

This clonotype came up a few times. This chain links TRBV6-1 with TRBJ1-5, with D hard to call. This CDR3 has 13 residues. The germline CDR1 and CDR2 sequences are MNHNS and SASEGT. Trimming took 6 bases from V and 3 from J, leaving 9 bases between them. Here the CDR3 DNA reads TGTGCCAGCAGACAGTTGTACAATCAGCCCCAGCATTTT. Its translation is CASRQLYNQPQHF.

V usage is TRBV7-6 and J usage is TRBJ1-1; D gene ambiguous. The CDR3 has 14 residues. The germline V and J ends were trimmed by 1 base and 4 bases, with 10 bases remaining between them. The germline CDR1 and CDR2 sequences are SGHVS and FNYEAQ. CDR3 region: CASSLVVGGTEAFF. The CDR3 region has the DNA TGTGCCAGCAGCTTAGTGGTCGGCGGCACTGAAGCTTTCTTT.

The chain combines TRBV18 with TRBJ1-5; D gene uncertain. The CDR3 has 14 residues. Germline-derived CDR1 and CDR2 are KGHSH and LQKENI. V dropped 3 bases and J dropped 0 bases, with 6 bases sitting between them. This CDR3 reads CASSPDLSNQPQHF. CDR3 nucleotide sequence: TGTGCCAGCTCACCGGACCTTAGCAATCAGCCCCAGCATTTT.

This clonotype was seen a handful of times. The V and J genes are TRBV6-4 and TRBJ2-7, with D possibly being TRBD2 (6 bases). V gave up 4 bases and J gave up 3 bases, with 19 bases separating them. Germline V gene data show CDR1 as MRHNA and CDR2 as SNTAGT. The CDR3 loop spans 16 amino acids. In nucleotides, the CDR3 is TGTGCCAGCAGTGCCCCGGGACTCGAGGACCTCTACGAGCAGTACTTC. This encodes CASSAPGLEDLYEQYF.

In DNA form, the CDR3 reads TGTGCCATCAGCGGCGTGGAAGGGGGGGAGCTGTTTTTT. Translation: CAISGVEGGELFF. The J gene is TRBJ2-2, the V gene TRBV10-3, with D uncertain. V lost 6 bases, J lost 8 bases, and 13 bases lay in between. Per the germline V gene, CDR1 is ENHRY and CDR2 is SYGVKD. This CDR3 comprises 13 residues.